A selection of T cell receptor beta chains follows, all from one sample in a study of blood T cell repertoires in COVID-19. This table comes from immunoSEQ multiplex PCR, and its TCRdb copy is limited to in-frame clones, with some not included. The sample lists about 320,000 clones, about 85% seen once, with under 6.5% in the top ten. Sequencing was performed on PBMCs or T cells enriched from blood (not recorded which). Receptor source: a young woman who had recovered from COVID-19. Each CDR3 is given with its conserved first and last residue. A D gene is named only where the DNA matches it firmly. Clone size is stated in some rows and not others, as once, few, many or a class when expanded.

clone_size,j_call,v_call,d_call,cdr3_nt,cdr3_aa
-,TRBJ1-2,TRBV29-1,-,TGCAGCGTTGACGCTAGGGGGGGGTATGGCTACACCTTC,CSVDARGGYGYTF
-,TRBJ2-5,TRBV6-5,TRBD2,TGTGCCAGCAGTTACTCCGGGGGGGCCGTGGAGACCCAGTACTTC,CASSYSGGAVETQYF
-,TRBJ1-2,TRBV30,-,TGTGCCTGGAGTGTGGGAGATCTTGGCTATGGCTACACCTTC,CAWSVGDLGYGYTF
few,TRBJ1-3,TRBV6-5,-,TGTGCCAGCAGACCTCACGGAGGGGCTGGAAACACCATATATTTT,CASRPHGGAGNTIYF
-,TRBJ1-1,TRBV30,TRBD1,TGTGCCTGGAGGGAGGGACAGTACCGTTCAGGAGCTTTCTTT,CAWREGQYRSGAFF
-,TRBJ1-1,TRBV10-3,-,TGTGCCATCAGTGAGGAGTTTTTGAACACTGAAGCTTTCTTT,CAISEEFLNTEAFF
-,TRBJ1-2,TRBV10-3,TRBD1,TGTGCCATCAGTGAAGGACAGGGGTATGGCTATGGCTACACCTTC,CAISEGQGYGYGYTF
-,TRBJ1-2,TRBV10-3,-,TGTGCCATCAGTACACAGGGCTACTATGGCTACACCTTC,CAISTQGYYGYTF
-,TRBJ1-5,TRBV3-1/TRBV3-2,-,TGTGCCAGCAGCCCTTCCACAGGGAATTTCCAGCCCCAGCATTTT,CASSPSTGNFQPQHF
-,TRBJ2-7,TRBV12-3/TRBV12-4,TRBD2,TGTGCCAGCAGGCCTAGCGGTCTCTACGAGCAGTACTTC,CASRPSGLYEQYF
-,TRBJ1-3,TRBV11-2,-,TGTGCCAGCAGCACGCGACCGGACAGCTACTCTGGAAACACCATATATTTT,CASSTRPDSYSGNTIYF
-,TRBJ1-1,TRBV12-3/TRBV12-4,-,TGTGCCAGCAGTTTGGGGCCATTTTCTGAAGCTTTCTTT,CASSLGPFSEAFF
-,TRBJ1-2,TRBV19,TRBD1,TGTGCCAGTAGTATATCACGGACAGGGTACTATGGCTACACCTTC,CASSISRTGYYGYTF
-,TRBJ1-3,TRBV7-9,-,TGTGCCAGCAGCTTAGATGGAGTTACTGGAAACACCATATATTTT,CASSLDGVTGNTIYF
-,TRBJ2-5,TRBV5-1,TRBD1,TGCGCCAGCAGCTTCGGACAGGGGGTCCAAGAGACCCAGTACTTC,CASSFGQGVQETQYF
few,TRBJ1-1,TRBV27,-,TGTGCCAGCAGTTCTCCAGGCATGAACACTGAAGCTTTCTTT,CASSSPGMNTEAFF
-,TRBJ1-1,TRBV2,TRBD1,TGTGCCAGCATGGGACAGACTGGCACTGAAGCTTTCTTT,CASMGQTGTEAFF
-,TRBJ1-3,TRBV29-1,-,TGCAGCGTTGGGGGCCGCTCTGGAAACACCATATATTTT,CSVGGRSGNTIYF
-,TRBJ2-5,TRBV6-5,TRBD1,TGTGCCAGCAGGAGGACAGGGCTAGAGACCCAGTACTTC,CASRRTGLETQYF
-,TRBJ1-1,TRBV9,TRBD1,TGTGCCAGCAGCGTAGGGACAGGGGGGGACCACACTGAAGCTTTCTTT,CASSVGTGGDHTEAFF
-,TRBJ1-2,TRBV7-2,-,TGTGCCAGCAGCTCCCGGACTGGGAACTATGGCTACACCTTC,CASSSRTGNYGYTF
-,TRBJ2-7,TRBV11-2,-,TGTGCCAGCAGCTTCACAGGGACCTACGAGCAGTACTTC,CASSFTGTYEQYF
-,TRBJ1-5,TRBV27,-,TGTGCCAGCAGTCCGACGGGGGAGAGGGCCCAGCATTTT,CASSPTGERAQHF
-,TRBJ2-7,TRBV12-5,TRBD1,TGTGCTAGTGGTGAGAGCCGGGACAGCAACGAGCAGTACTTC,CASGESRDSNEQYF
once,TRBJ2-7,TRBV10-3,TRBD1,TGTGCCATCAGGGAACCCGGGACAGGGCCAAGTTCCTCCTACGAGCAGTACTTC,CAIREPGTGPSSSYEQYF
once,TRBJ1-5,TRBV2,-,TGTGCCAGCAGTGAAGTGACTGGCAATCAGCCCCAGCATTTT,CASSEVTGNQPQHF
-,TRBJ2-5,TRBV7-8,TRBD2,TGTGCCAGCAGCCCAAGGTCGGCTAGCGGGGGCCTCCAAGAGACCCAGTACTTC,CASSPRSASGGLQETQYF
-,TRBJ2-3,TRBV13,TRBD2,TGTGCCAGCCCCCAGCGGGGGGAAACAGATACGCAGTATTTT,CASPQRGETDTQYF
once,TRBJ2-3,TRBV18,TRBD2,TGTGCCAGCTCACCACGGTCCCCAGCGGGGGGGCACACAGATACGCAGTATTTT,CASSPRSPAGGHTDTQYF
-,TRBJ2-3,TRBV5-1,-,TGCGCCAGCAGCTTGGATGGGGCTAACACAGATACGCAGTATTTT,CASSLDGANTDTQYF
-,TRBJ2-7,TRBV10-3,TRBD1,TGTGCCATCAGCTCGGACAGGGTGGGCTCCTACGAGCAGTACTTC,CAISSDRVGSYEQYF
-,TRBJ2-7,TRBV7-6,TRBD1,TGTGCCAGCAGCTTAGGGCGGACAGGGACCTACGAGCAGTACTTC,CASSLGRTGTYEQYF